The clone carrying this T cell receptor beta chain was detected a few times. Each gene name is a mouse one. The read ends 3 residues before the CDR3 terminus; that terminus is restored from the germline J gene. The record originates from a study of CD8+ T cells in alopecia areata. There are 15 residues in the CDR3. The germline V and J ends were trimmed by 5 bases and 7 bases, with 16 bases remaining between them. Germline V gene sequence: CDR1 FNHDT, CDR2 SITEND (reference sequence). After isolation, RNA underwent reverse transcription to generate cDNA as the sequencing template. TCRdb's copy holds only in-frame clones and misses some; the assay was immunoSEQ multiplex PCR. Listed for the sample are under 350,000 clones, none seen a single time. Cutaneous lymph node cells were pooled, and they were sorted using CD4, CD8alpha, NKG2D, NKG2ACE and other markers.

The specimen sequenced was CD4+ T cells sorted from a lymph node. This chain joins TRBV19 and TRBJ1-6, with a possible D match to TRBD1 (6 bases). TRBJ1-6 is placed among ORFs of uncertain function. The receptor's source is a C3H/HeJ mouse with alopecia areata. The mouse line has the MHC haplotype H2-k. CDR3 residues: CASSRRQERNSPLYF. The part of the CDR3 DNA that was read is TGTGCCAGCAGCCGACGACAGGAGAGAAATTCGCCC.